This record looks at one T cell receptor (beta chain) sequence and its context. The sample belongs to a study of blood T cell repertoires in COVID-19. At the level of the study: PBMCs, B-cell-depleted T cells, or T cells were the source of the cDNA or gDNA that made up the material.

Here immunoSEQ multiplex PCR was the method, and the copy in TCRdb shows in-frame clones only, minus some. The table shows 200,000 or so clones, with around 88% occurring only once. The CDR3 loop spans 15 amino acids. J gave up 3 bases and V 4 bases, and 9 bases lay outside the gene matches. The V gene's germline CDR1 is GTSNPN and CDR2 SVGIG (reference sequence). Sample: PBMCs or T cells enriched from blood (not recorded which). The TCR sequence derives from a woman aged 40 to 50 with acute COVID-19. This chain joins TRBV30 and TRBJ2-3; 8 bases map to TRBD1. The CDR3 spells CAWIPGQALTDTQYF. CDR3 nucleotides: TGTGCCTGGATACCGGGACAGGCCCTAACAGATACGCAGTATTTT.